What follows are 19 T cell receptor beta chains derived from one specimen sequenced in a study of shared clonotypes between healthy human individuals. Clones were sequenced by immunoSEQ multiplex PCR, and TCRdb holds only the in-frame ones, with some missing. The repertoire includes millions of clones, over 85% of them detected once, and 0.39% sits in the top ten. Sequencing input: naive CD4+ T cells from PBMCs. Stated subset: CD45RA+ positively selected. Source of these receptors: a man between 18 and 35 years old in good health. Some clones in this sample may be carry-over from other donors' samples.

The chain carries TRBV5-8 and TRBJ2-2; 10 bases are shared with TRBD2. The CDR3 is 20 amino acids. Germline-derived CDR1 and CDR2 are SGHTS and YDEGEE. J was trimmed by 1 base and V by 1 base; bases with no gene match: 13. This chain's CDR3 is CASSLRGRLAGVGNTGELFF. The CDR3 nucleotides read TGTGCCAGCAGCTTGAGGGGGCGCCTAGCGGGAGTGGGGAACACCGGGGAGCTGTTTTTT.

This clone has just one count. V is TRBV9 and J is TRBJ2-2; TRBD2 is a possible D gene (6 bases). The CDR3 sequence is 17 residues long. The germline V gene has CDR1 SGDLS and CDR2 YYNGEE. The germline V and J ends were trimmed by 3 bases and 0 bases, with 15 bases remaining between them. The CDR3 coding sequence is TGTGCCAGCAGCGGAAGAGAGGCGGGATCGAACACCGGGGAGCTGTTTTTT. Its protein is CASSGREAGSNTGELFF.

This clone was found a few times. The chain uses TRBV30 and TRBJ1-1; D may be TRBD1 (5 bases). The germline gives CDR1 GTSNPN, CDR2 SVGIG (reference sequence). V lost 3 bases to trimming and J lost 6 bases, with 23 bases between them. The CDR3 consists of 16 residues. The CDR3 protein is CAWSPTRSGNIPEAFF. The CDR3 DNA follows: TGTGCCTGGAGCCCCACAAGATCAGGGAATATCCCTGAAGCTTTCTTT.

The rearrangement joins TRBV7-9 to TRBJ2-1, with D perhaps TRBD2 (6 bases). Germline V lookup: CDR1 SEHNR, CDR2 FQNEAQ (reference sequence). Trimming removed 5 bases at V and 7 bases at J, with 15 bases between. The CDR3 length is 14 residues. The DNA of the CDR3 is TGTGCCAGCAGCCGCGTTGGGGGGAGTAATGAGCAGTTCTTC. It is translated as CASSRVGGSNEQFF.

The chain uses TRBV7-3 and TRBJ2-5, with a possible D match to TRBD1 (5 bases). Trimming cost V 1 base and J 5 bases, with 14 bases left between them. The CDR3 contains 15 residues. In germline, CDR1 is SGHTA, CDR2 FQGTGA. As DNA, the CDR3 is TGTGCCAGCAGCTTAATTAACACAGGCTCCGAGACCCAGTACTTC. This codes for CASSLINTGSETQYF.

V gene TRBV18 combines with J gene TRBJ2-5, with D perhaps matching TRBD1 (5 bases). Germline lookup yields CDR1 KGHSH and CDR2 LQKENI. V lost 2 bases, J lost 7 bases, and 20 bases lay in between. CDR3 length: 16 amino acids. CDR3 sequence (DNA): TGTGCCAGCTCACCATCGGCAGGGTCTCAAGGTGTGACCCAGTACTTC. Translated: CASSPSAGSQGVTQYF. The full variable domain, its missing parts supplied by reference TRBV18 and TRBJ2-5, is NAGVMQNPRHLVRRRGQEARLRCSPMKGHSHVYWYRQLPEEGLKFMVYLQKENIIDESGMPKERFSAEFPKEGPSILRIQQVVRGDSAAYFCASSPSAGSQGVTQYFGPGTRLLVL.

Of note for this clone: This sample also contains other DNA sequences that code for the same CDR3. J is TRBJ1-4 and V is TRBV11-2; tentative D call: TRBD1 (6 bases). Germline V gene lookup returns CDR1 SGHAT and CDR2 FQNNGV. CDR3 length: 15 residues. V lost 0 bases and J 7 bases, leaving 12 bases between the germline ends. The CDR3 coding sequence is TGTGCCAGCAGCTTAGACGGTGGCAGGGGTGAAAAACTGTTTTTT. This gives the protein CASSLDGGRGEKLFF.

The chain couples TRBV7-9 to TRBJ2-7; no clear D. Germline V lookup: CDR1 SEHNR, CDR2 FQNEAQ (reference sequence). The V end was cut by 5 bases, the J end by 7 bases, with 12 bases between. CDR3 size: 12 residues. The CDR3 loop is CASSPQVREQYF. For the CDR3, the DNA is TGTGCCAGCAGCCCCCAAGTTAGGGAGCAGTACTTC.

This clone has more than one count but fewer than ten. The gene calls are TRBV29-1 and TRBJ1-1; D possibly corresponds to TRBD1 (5 bases). The V and J ends lost 7 bases and 5 bases respectively, with 17 bases between them. Germline lookup yields CDR1 SQVTM and CDR2 ANQGSEA. The CDR3 totals 13 residues. CDR3 nucleotide sequence: TGCAGCGCCCCAGACGGGGGAGGGACTGAAGCTTTCTTT. Amino acids: CSAPDGGGTEAFF.

This chain uses TRBV28 with TRBJ1-4, with D perhaps matching TRBD1 (5 bases). The germline V gene encodes CDR1 MDHEN and CDR2 SYDVKM. There are 13 residues in the CDR3. V shed 6 bases and J shed 5 bases, with 10 bases lying between them. CDR3 region: CASRGRLNEKLFF. CDR3 DNA sequence: TGTGCCAGCAGGGGGCGGCTGAATGAAAAACTGTTTTTT.

V gene TRBV7-6 combines with J gene TRBJ2-7; D not resolved. CDR1 is SGHVS and CDR2 is FNYEAQ in the germline V gene. The CDR3 extends over 14 amino acids. The V gene lost 2 bases and the J gene lost 0 bases, with 8 bases spanning the gap. CDR3 nucleotide sequence: TGTGCCAGCAGCTTATTGGCGGACTCCTACGAGCAGTACTTC. Translation gives CASSLLADSYEQYF.

This clone appeared a few times. Other DNA sequences in the sample encode the same CDR3. The chain uses TRBV18 and TRBJ2-7; D call uncertain. Per germline, CDR1 KGHSH and CDR2 LQKENI. The V end lost 0 bases, the J end lost 2 bases, and 5 bases lay between the germline ends. The CDR3 length is 13 residues. CDR3: CASSPPGTYEQYF. The DNA for the CDR3 is TGTGCCAGCTCACCACCGGGAACCTACGAGCAGTACTTC.

The V call is TRBV28, the J call TRBJ1-2; 9 positions match TRBD1. V lost 3 bases, J lost 2 bases, and 10 bases stayed unmatched. The CDR3 is 17 amino acids. Germline V CDR1 and CDR2: MDHEN, SYDVKM. The CDR3 DNA follows: TGTGCCAGCAGTTTTTACAGGGGGCTTAACCCCAACTATGGCTACACCTTC. Translation gives CASSFYRGLNPNYGYTF.

V is TRBV7-2 and J is TRBJ2-5; 7 nucleotides line up with TRBD1. Germline-derived CDR1 and CDR2 are SGHTA and FQGNSA. V shed 3 bases and J 4 bases; nucleotides not matched to a gene: 11. The CDR3 has 16 residues. The CDR3 sequence: CASSFNRGLSGETQYF. CDR3 DNA sequence: TGTGCCAGCAGCTTTAACAGGGGCTTGTCGGGAGAGACCCAGTACTTC.

This clone has more than one count but fewer than ten. The chain has TRBV5-5 and TRBJ1-2, with 11 bases identical to TRBD1. Germline CDR1 is SGHKS and CDR2 is YYEKEE (reference sequence). There are 15 residues in the CDR3. V lost 5 bases and J lost 4; bases outside the gene matches: 7. In DNA, the CDR3 is TGTGCCAGCAGTCCAGGACAGGGGGCCCTCTATGGCTACACCTTC. Encoded protein: CASSPGQGALYGYTF.

J is TRBJ2-7 and V is TRBV5-1; D is undetermined. The germline V and J ends were trimmed by 0 bases and 1 base, with 11 bases remaining between them. In germline, CDR1 is SGHRS, CDR2 YFSETQ. This CDR3 is 15 amino acids long. The CDR3 DNA reads as TGCGCCAGCAGCTTGGAGATAGTACGGTCCTACGAGCAGTACTTC. Protein sequence: CASSLEIVRSYEQYF.

The V call is TRBV9, the J call TRBJ1-3; D is ambiguous. Trimming shortened V by 6 bases and J by 1 base, and 8 bases separated the two germline ends. The CDR3 runs 13 residues. The germline V gene has CDR1 SGDLS and CDR2 YYNGEE. DNA for the CDR3: TGTGCCAGCACGCGGGGATCTGGAAACACCATATATTTT. This sequence encodes CASTRGSGNTIYF.

CDR3 sequence (DNA): TGTGCCATCGAGGGGACAGGGCCCACAGATACGCAGTATTTT. Residues: CAIEGTGPTDTQYF. The rearrangement joins TRBV10-3 to TRBJ2-3, with 9 nucleotides matching TRBD1. Trimming took 8 bases from V and 2 from J; bases not matched to a gene: 5. The germline V gene encodes CDR1 ENHRY and CDR2 SYGVKD. The CDR3 sequence is 14 residues long.

The genes are TRBV5-6 and TRBJ1-1, with 8 bases aligning to TRBD1. Germline lookup yields CDR1 SGHDT and CDR2 YYEEEE. The J segment lost 4 bases and the V segment lost 4 bases, leaving 9 bases of the junction unmatched. CDR3 length: 15 residues. The CDR3 DNA is TGTGCCAGCAGCCCGTGGCAGGGGGCGTTCACTGAAGCTTTCTTT. It yields the protein CASSPWQGAFTEAFF.